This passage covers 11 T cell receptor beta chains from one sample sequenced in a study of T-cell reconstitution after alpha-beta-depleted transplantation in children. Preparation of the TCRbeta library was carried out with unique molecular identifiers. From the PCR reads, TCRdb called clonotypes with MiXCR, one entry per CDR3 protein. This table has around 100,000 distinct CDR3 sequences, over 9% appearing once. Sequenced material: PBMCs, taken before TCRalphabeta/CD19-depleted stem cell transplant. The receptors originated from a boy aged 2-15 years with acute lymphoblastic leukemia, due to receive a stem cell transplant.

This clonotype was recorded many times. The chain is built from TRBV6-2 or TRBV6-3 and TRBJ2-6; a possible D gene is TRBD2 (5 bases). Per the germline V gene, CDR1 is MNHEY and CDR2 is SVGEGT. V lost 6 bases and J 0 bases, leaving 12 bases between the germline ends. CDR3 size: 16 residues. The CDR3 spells CASRKRHTSGANVLTF. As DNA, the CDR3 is TGTGCCAGCAGGAAGCGGCACACCTCTGGGGCCAACGTCCTGACTTTC.

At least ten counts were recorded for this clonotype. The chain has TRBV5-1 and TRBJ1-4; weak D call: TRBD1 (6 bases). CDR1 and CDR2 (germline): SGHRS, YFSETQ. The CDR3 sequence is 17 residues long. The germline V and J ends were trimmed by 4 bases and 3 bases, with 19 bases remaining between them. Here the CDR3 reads CASSRGGPRAPNEKLFF. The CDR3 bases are TGCGCCAGCAGCCGAGGGGGTCCAAGGGCCCCTAATGAAAAACTGTTTTTT.

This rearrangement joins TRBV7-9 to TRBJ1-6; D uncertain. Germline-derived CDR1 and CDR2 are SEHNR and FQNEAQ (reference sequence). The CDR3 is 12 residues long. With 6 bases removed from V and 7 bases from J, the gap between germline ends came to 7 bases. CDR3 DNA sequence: TGTGCCAGCAGTCGAGACAATTCACCCCTCCACTTT. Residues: CASSRDNSPLHF.

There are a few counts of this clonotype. CDR3 DNA sequence: TGCGCCAGCAGCCAGGACACCGGGACTAGCGGGAGGATCACAGATACGCAGTATTTT. This codes for CASSQDTGTSGRITDTQYF. V and J are TRBV4-1 and TRBJ2-3; TRBD2 matches at 15 bases. This CDR3 region has 19 residues. Germline V gene lookup returns CDR1 MGHRA and CDR2 YSYEKL. V lost 3 bases and J lost 2; bases outside the gene matches: 9.

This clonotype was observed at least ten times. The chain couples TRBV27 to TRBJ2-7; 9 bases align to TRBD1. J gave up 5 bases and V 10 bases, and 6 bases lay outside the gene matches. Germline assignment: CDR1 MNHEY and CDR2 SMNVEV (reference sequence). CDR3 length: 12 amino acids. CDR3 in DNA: TGTGCCACCCGGGACAGGGTCGACGAGCAGTACTTC. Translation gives CATRDRVDEQYF.

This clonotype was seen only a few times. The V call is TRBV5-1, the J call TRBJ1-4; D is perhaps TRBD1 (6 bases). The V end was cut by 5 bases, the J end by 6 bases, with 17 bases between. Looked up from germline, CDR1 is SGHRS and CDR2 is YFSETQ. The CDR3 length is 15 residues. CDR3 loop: CASSTRGGSDEKLFF. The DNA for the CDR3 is TGCGCCAGCAGTACGCGAGGGGGGAGTGATGAAAAACTGTTTTTT.

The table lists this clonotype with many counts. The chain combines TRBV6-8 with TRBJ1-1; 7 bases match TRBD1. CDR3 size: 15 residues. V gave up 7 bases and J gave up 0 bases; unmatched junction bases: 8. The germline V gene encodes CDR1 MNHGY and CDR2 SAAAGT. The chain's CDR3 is CASIRDSRVNTEAFF. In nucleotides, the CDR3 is TGTGCCAGCATCAGGGACAGTCGTGTGAACACTGAAGCTTTCTTT.

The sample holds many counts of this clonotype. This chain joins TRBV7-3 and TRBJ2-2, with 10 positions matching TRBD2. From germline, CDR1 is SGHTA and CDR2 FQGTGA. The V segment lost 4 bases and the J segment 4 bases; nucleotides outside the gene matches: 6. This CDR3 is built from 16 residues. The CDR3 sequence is CASSSSASGSTGELFF. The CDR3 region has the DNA TGTGCCAGCAGCTCCTCGGCTAGCGGGAGCACCGGGGAGCTGTTTTTT.

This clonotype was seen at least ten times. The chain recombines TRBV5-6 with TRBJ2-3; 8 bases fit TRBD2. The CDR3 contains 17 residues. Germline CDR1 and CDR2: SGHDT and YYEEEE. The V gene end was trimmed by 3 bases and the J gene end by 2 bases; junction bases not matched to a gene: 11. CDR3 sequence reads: CASSSHLGGRPTDTQYF. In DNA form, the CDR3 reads TGTGCCAGCAGCTCCCACCTAGGCGGGAGGCCCACAGATACGCAGTATTTT.

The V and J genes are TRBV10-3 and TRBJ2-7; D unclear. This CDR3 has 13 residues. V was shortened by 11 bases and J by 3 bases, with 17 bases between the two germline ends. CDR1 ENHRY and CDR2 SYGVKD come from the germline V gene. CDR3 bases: TGTGCCCCGACCAACCTGGACGGCTACGAGCAGTACTTC. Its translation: CAPTNLDGYEQYF.

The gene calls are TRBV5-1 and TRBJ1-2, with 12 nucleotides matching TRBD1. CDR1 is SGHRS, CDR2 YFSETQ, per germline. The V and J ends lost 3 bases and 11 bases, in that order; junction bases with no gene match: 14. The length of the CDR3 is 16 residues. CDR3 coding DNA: TGCGCCAGCAGCTCGACGGTGGGACAGGGGGCGCGGGGTTACACCTTC. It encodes CASSSTVGQGARGYTF.